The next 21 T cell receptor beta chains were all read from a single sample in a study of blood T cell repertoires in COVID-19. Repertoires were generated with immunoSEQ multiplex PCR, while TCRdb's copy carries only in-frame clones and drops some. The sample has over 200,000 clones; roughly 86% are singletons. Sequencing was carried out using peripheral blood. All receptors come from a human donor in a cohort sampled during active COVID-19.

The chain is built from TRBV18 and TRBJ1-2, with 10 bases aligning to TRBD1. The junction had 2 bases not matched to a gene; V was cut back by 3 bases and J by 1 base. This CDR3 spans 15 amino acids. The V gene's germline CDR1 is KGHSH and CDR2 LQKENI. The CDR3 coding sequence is TGTGCCAGCTCACCGGGGACAGGGGTTAACTATGGCTACACCTTC. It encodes CASSPGTGVNYGYTF.

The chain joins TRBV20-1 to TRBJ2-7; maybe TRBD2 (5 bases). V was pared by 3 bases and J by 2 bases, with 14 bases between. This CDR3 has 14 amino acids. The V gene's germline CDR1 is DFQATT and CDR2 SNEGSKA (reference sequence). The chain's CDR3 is CSASQGSDTYEQYF. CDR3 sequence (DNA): TGCAGTGCTAGTCAAGGGAGTGACACCTACGAGCAGTACTTC.

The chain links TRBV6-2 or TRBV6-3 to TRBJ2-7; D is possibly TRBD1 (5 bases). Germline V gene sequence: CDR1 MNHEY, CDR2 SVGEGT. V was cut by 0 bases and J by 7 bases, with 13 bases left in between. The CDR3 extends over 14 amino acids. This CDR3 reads CASSYSQGPREQYF. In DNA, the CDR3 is TGTGCCAGCAGTTACTCCCAGGGTCCCAGGGAGCAGTACTTC.

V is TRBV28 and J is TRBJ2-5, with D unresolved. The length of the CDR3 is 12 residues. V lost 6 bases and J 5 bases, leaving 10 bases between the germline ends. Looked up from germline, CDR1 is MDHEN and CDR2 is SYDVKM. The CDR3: CASSFFLETQYF. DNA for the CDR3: TGTGCCAGCAGCTTTTTCCTGGAGACCCAGTACTTC.

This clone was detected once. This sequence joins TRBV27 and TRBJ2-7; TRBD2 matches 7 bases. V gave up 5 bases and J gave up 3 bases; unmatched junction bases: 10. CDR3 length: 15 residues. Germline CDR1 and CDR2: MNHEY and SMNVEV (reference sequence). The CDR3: CASSMKRDPYYEQYF. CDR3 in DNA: TGTGCCAGCAGTATGAAGCGGGACCCTTACTACGAGCAGTACTTC.

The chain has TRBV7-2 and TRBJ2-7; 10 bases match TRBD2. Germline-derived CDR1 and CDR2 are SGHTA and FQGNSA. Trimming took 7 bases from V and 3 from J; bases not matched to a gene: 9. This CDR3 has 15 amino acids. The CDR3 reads CASTKRTSGVYEQYF. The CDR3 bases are TGTGCCAGCACCAAGAGGACTAGCGGTGTCTACGAGCAGTACTTC.

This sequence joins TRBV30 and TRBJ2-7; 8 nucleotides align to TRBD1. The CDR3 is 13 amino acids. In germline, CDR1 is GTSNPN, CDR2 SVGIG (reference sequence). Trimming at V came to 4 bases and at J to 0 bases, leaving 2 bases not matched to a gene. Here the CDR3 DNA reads TGTGCCTGGACTACAGGGGGCTCCTACGAGCAGTACTTC. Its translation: CAWTTGGSYEQYF.

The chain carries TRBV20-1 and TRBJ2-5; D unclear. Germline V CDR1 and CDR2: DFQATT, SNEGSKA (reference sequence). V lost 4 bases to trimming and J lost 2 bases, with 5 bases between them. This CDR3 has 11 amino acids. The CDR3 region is CSANRQETQYF. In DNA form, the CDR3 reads TGCAGTGCTAACCGGCAAGAGACCCAGTACTTC.

CDR3 sequence reads: CASSQDPGRREQYF. The CDR3 DNA reads as TGCGCCAGCAGCCAAGATCCGGGTAGGCGGGAGCAGTACTTC. V and J are TRBV4-3 and TRBJ2-7; D unresolved. The CDR3 is made up of 14 amino acids. CDR1 is LGHNA and CDR2 is YSLEER in the germline V gene. V dropped 0 bases and J dropped 7 bases, with 13 bases sitting between them.

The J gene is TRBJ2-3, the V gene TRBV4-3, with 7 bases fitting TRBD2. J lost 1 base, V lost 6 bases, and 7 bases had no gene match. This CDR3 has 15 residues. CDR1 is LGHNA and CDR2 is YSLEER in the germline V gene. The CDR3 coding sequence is TGCGCCAGCAGTACTTCTGGGGGGGGCACAGATACGCAGTATTTT. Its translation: CASSTSGGGTDTQYF.

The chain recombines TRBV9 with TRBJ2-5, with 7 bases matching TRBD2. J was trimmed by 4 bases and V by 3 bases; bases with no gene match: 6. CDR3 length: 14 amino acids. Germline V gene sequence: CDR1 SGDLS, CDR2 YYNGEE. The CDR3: CASSAGLGSETQYF. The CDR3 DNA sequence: TGTGCCAGCAGCGCCGGACTAGGGTCAGAGACCCAGTACTTC.

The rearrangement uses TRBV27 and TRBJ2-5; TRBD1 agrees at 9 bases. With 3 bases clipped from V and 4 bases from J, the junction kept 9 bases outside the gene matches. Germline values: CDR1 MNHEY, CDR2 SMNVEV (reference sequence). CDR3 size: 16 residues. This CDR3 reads CASSFGSGQGIETQYF. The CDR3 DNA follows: TGTGCCAGCAGTTTTGGGAGCGGACAGGGGATAGAGACCCAGTACTTC.

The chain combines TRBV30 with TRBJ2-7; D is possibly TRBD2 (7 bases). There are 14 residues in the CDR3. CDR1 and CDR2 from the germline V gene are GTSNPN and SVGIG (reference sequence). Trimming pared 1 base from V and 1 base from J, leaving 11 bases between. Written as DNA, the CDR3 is TGTGCCTGGAGTGCGGGGGGCGCATCCTACGAGCAGTACTTC. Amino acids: CAWSAGGASYEQYF.

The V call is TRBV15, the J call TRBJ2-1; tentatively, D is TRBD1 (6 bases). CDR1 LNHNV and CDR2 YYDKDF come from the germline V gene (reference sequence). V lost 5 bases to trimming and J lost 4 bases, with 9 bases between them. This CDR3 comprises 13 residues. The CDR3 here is CATSPGTYNEQFF. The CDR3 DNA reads TGTGCCACCAGCCCAGGGACATACAATGAGCAGTTCTTC. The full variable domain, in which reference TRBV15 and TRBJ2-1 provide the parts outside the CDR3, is DAMVIQNPRYQVTQFGKPVTLSCSQTLNHNVMYWYQQKSSQAPKLLFHYYDKDFNNEADTPDNFQSRRPNTSFCFLDIRSPGLGDTAMYLCATSPGTYNEQFFGPGTRLTVL.

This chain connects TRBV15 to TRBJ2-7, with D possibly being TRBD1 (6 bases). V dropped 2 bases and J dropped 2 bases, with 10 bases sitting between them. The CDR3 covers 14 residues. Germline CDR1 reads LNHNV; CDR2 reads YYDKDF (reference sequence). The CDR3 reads CATSRQGFTYEQYF. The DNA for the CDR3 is TGTGCCACCAGCAGACAGGGGTTTACCTACGAGCAGTACTTC.

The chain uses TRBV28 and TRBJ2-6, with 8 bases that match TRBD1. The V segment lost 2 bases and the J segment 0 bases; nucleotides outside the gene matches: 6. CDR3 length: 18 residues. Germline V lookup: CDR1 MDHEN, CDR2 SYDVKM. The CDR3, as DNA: TGTGCCAGCAGTTTACCCCAGGGGGCCTCCTCTGGGGCCAACGTCCTGACTTTC. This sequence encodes CASSLPQGASSGANVLTF.

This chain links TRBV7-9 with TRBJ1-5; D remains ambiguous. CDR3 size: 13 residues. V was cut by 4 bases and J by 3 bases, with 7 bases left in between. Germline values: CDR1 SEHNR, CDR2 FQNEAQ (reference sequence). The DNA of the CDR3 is TGTGCCAGCAGCTCACAATCCAATCAGCCCCAGCATTTT. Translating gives CASSSQSNQPQHF.

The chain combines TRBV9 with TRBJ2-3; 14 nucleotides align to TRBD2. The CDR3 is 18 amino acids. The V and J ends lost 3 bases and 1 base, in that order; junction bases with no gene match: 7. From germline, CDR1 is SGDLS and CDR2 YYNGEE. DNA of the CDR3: TGTGCCAGCAGCGGGGGACTAGCGGGAGTTGCGGGCACAGATACGCAGTATTTT. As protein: CASSGGLAGVAGTDTQYF.

As DNA, the CDR3 is TGTGCCAGCAGCCCTCAGATACAGGGAGGGGAGCAGTACTTC. Residues: CASSPQIQGGEQYF. The rearrangement links TRBV9 to TRBJ2-7, with D possibly TRBD2 on 7 matching bases. Germline CDR1 and CDR2: SGDLS and YYNGEE. The CDR3 totals 14 residues. Trimming left V 4 bases short and J 7 bases short, with 18 bases between.

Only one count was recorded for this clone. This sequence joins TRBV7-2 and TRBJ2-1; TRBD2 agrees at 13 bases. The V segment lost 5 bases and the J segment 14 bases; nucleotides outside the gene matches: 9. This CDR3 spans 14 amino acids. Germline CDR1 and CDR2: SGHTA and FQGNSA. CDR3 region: CASSQGSGTSGKFF. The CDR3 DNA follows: TGTGCCAGCAGCCAGGGGTCCGGGACTAGCGGGAAGTTCTTC.

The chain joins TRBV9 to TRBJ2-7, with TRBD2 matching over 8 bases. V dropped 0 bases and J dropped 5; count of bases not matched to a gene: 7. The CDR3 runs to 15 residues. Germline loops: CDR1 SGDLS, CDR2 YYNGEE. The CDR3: CASSVEAGGGNEQYF. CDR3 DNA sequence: TGTGCCAGCAGCGTAGAGGCGGGGGGTGGTAACGAGCAGTACTTC. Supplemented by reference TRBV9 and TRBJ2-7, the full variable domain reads DSGVTQTPKHLITATGQRVTLRCSPRSGDLSVYWYQQSLDQGLQFLIQYYNGEERAKGNILERFSAQQFPDLHSELNLSSLELGDSALYFCASSVEAGGGNEQYFGPGTRLTVT.